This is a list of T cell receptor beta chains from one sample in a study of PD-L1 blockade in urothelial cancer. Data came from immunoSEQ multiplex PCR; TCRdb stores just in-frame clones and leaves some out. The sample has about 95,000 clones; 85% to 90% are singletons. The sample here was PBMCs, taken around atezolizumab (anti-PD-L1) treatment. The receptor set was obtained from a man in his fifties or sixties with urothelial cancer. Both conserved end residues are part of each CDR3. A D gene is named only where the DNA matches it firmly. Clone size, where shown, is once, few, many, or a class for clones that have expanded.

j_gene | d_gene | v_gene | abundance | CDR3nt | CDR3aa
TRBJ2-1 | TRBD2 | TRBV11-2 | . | TGTGCCAGCAGCCCGATACTCAACTTAGCGGGAGTAAGGAATGAGCAGTTCTTC | CASSPILNLAGVRNEQFF
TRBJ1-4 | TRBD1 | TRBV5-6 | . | TGTGCCAGCAGCTTCGGAGGGGGCCGGATGAGCGAAAAACTGTTTTTT | CASSFGGGRMSEKLFF
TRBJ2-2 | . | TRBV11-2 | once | TGTGCCAGCAGCTTATCATTCCAGGGGCGTACCGGGGAGCTGTTTTTT | CASSLSFQGRTGELFF
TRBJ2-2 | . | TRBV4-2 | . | TGTGCCAGCAGCCAAAACCCTAATGAGGAGGCCGGGGAGCTGTTTTTT | CASSQNPNEEAGELFF
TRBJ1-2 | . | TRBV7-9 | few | TGTGCCAGCAGCCGGGATTCCTATGGCTACACCTTC | CASSRDSYGYTF
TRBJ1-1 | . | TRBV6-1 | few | TGTGCCAGCAGTGAAGCCTCGGGGACTGAAGCTTTCTTT | CASSEASGTEAFF
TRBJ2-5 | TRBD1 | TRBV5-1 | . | TGCGCCAGCAGCTTGGCAACAGGGGGGACACAAGAGACCCAGTACTTC | CASSLATGGTQETQYF
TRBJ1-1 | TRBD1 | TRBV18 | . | TGTGCCAGCTCACTGGGACAGGGCTCGAACACTGAAGCTTTCTTT | CASSLGQGSNTEAFF
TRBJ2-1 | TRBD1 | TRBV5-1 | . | TGCGCCAGCAGGGCAGGGGGCGGATCCTACAATGAGCAGTTCTTC | CASRAGGGSYNEQFF
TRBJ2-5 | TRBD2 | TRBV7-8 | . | TGTGCCAGCAGCCCAGGACTAGCGGGAGGCCTACAAGAGACCCAGTACTTC | CASSPGLAGGLQETQYF
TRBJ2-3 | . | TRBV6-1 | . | TGTGCCAGCAGTGAAGAAATCTACGGTGGCACAGATACGCAGTATTTT | CASSEEIYGGTDTQYF
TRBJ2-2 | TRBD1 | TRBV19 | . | TGTGCCAGTACCTCAAGGGGACAGGGTAAAACCGGGGAGCTGTTTTTT | CASTSRGQGKTGELFF
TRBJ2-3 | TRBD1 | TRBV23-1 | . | TGCGCCAGCAGTCTATGGAGTACGACAGGGGGCTGCACAGATACGCAGTATTTT | CASSLWSTTGGCTDTQYF
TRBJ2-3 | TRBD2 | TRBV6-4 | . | TGTGCCAGCAGTCCAAGCGGGGGCCTCACTTATACGCAGTATTTT | CASSPSGGLTYTQYF
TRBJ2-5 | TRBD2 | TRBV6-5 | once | TGTGCCAGCAGTTCGGGGGGGACCGGCGAAGAGACCCAGTACTTC | CASSSGGTGEETQYF
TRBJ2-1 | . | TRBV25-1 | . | TGTGCCAGCAGTGAATATCAGTCGGGGCAGTTCTTC | CASSEYQSGQFF
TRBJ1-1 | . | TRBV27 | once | TGTGCCAGCAGTCCACAGGTCGGGAGCACTGAAGCTTTCTTT | CASSPQVGSTEAFF
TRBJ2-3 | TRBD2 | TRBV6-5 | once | TGTGCCAGCAGAAATAGCGGGGGGGCCTCCGATACGCAGTATTTT | CASRNSGGASDTQYF
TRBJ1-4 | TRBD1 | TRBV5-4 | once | TGTGCCAGCAGCCCGACAGGGGCGGGTAATGAAAAACTGTTTTTT | CASSPTGAGNEKLFF
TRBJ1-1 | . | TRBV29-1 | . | TGCAGCGTCGACCAGGGACAGAACACTGAAGCTTTCTTT | CSVDQGQNTEAFF
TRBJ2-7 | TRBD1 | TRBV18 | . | TGTGCCAGCTCAGAGACAGGGGTTAGCTCCTACGAGCAGTACTTC | CASSETGVSSYEQYF
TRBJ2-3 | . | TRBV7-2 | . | TGTGCCAGCAGACTCACCAGGGGGGCAGATACGCAGTATTTT | CASRLTRGADTQYF
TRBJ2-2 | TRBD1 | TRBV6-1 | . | TGTGCCAGCAGGGACAGGGTTGACGGGGAGCTGTTTTTT | CASRDRVDGELFF
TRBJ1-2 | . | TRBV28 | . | TGTGCCAGCAGTACTAGTGGGGGGGTCCACTATGGCTACACCTTC | CASSTSGGVHYGYTF